Listed here is a single TCR beta chain. The sample originates from a study of blood T cell repertoires in COVID-19. Study context: Samples representing acute and convalescent COVID-19 were sourced from the United States, Italy and Spain.

Authors' data handling: How many nucleated cells were present was estimated from reference gene primer amplification. Libraries were prepared by immunoSEQ multiplex PCR; TCRdb keeps only in-frame clonotypes and omits some of them. That table supplies the V and J calls and clone size; D and trimming were determined from the DNA. The sample lists under 200,000 clones, roughly 90% occurring once. Enrollees, about 18 to 89 years old, lived in 24 US areas. Allocation to cohorts depended on clinical history reported by the participants. The specimen sequenced was PBMCs or T cells enriched from blood (not recorded which). The TCR was taken from a woman aged 45 to 65 who had recovered from COVID-19.

The DNA for the CDR3 is TGTGCCAGCAGACTACTAGCTGTTGAGCAGTTCTTC. Encoded protein: CASRLLAVEQFF. The chain recombines TRBV12-3 or TRBV12-4 with TRBJ2-1; D perhaps matches TRBD2 (6 bases). Trimming left V 6 bases short and J 9 bases short, with 12 bases between. This CDR3 region has 12 residues.